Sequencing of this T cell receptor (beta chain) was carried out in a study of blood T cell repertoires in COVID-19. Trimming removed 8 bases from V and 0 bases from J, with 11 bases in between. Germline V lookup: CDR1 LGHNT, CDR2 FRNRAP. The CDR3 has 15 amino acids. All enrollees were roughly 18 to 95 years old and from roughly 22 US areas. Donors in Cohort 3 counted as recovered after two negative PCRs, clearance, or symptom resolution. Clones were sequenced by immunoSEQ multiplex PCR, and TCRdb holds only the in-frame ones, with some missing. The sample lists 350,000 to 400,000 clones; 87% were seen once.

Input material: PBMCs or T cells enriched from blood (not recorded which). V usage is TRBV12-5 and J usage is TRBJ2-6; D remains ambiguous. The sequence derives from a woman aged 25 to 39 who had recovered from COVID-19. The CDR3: CASPRTSSGANVLTF. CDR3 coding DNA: TGTGCTAGTCCTAGAACCAGCTCTGGGGCCAACGTCCTGACTTTC. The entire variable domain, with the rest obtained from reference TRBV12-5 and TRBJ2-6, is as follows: DARVTQTPRHKVTEMGQEVTMRCQPILGHNTVFWYRQTMMQGLELLAYFRNRAPLDDSGMPKDRFSAEMPDATLATLKIQPSEPRDSAVYFCASPRTSSGANVLTFGAGSRLTVL.